These T cell receptor beta chains were read from a single sample in a study of regulatory T cells in long-lasting Graves disease. TCRdb fed the multiplex PCR reads into MiXCR, producing one record per CDR3 protein. The sample shows a few hundred thousand distinct CDR3 sequences, 20% to 25% of them seen only once. Sample: peripheral blood mononuclear cells (PBMCs), taken when the disease was refractory, from a patient treated with antithyroid drugs. Source of these receptors: a female donor with Graves disease. CDR3s include the opening cysteine and the closing phenylalanine or tryptophan. The D gene is left open where the match is weak. The size entry is marked missing in some rows and otherwise reads once, few, many or a size class.

>TRBJ2-5|TRBD2|TRBV4-2|few
TGTGCCAGCAGCCAAGTTCCGGCTAGCGGGAACCAAGAGACCCAGTACTTC
CASSQVPASGNQETQYF
>TRBJ2-2|NA|TRBV5-1|few
TGCGCCAGCAGCTTGGCCGGTGATACGAACACCGGGGAGCTGTTTTTT
CASSLAGDTNTGELFF
>TRBJ2-3|NA|TRBV9|NA
TGTGCCAGCAGCGTAGAGGCGCAGTATTTT
CASSVEAQYF
>TRBJ1-1|NA|TRBV12-3/TRBV12-4|many
TGTGCCAGCGGCCCGATTTGGACGAGCACTGAAGCTTTCTTT
CASGPIWTSTEAFF
>TRBJ1-6|NA|TRBV27|many
TGTGCCAGCAGTGCGGGACCGATGGCCTATAATTCACCCCTCCACTTT
CASSAGPMAYNSPLHF
>TRBJ1-5|TRBD1|TRBV28|few
TGTGCCAGCCGACCTGGGACAGGGAATCAGCCCCAGCATTTT
CASRPGTGNQPQHF
>TRBJ1-4|NA|TRBV12-3/TRBV12-4|NA
TGTGCCAGCACAAACGCAGGGTCGGTTGAAAAACTGTTTTTT
CASTNAGSVEKLFF
>TRBJ1-2|TRBD1|TRBV7-9|NA
TGTGCCAGCAGCTTAGCGCGGACAGGGTCTTATGGCTACACCTTC
CASSLARTGSYGYTF
>TRBJ2-7|NA|TRBV28|many
TGTGCCAGCAGTCTCCCTACAGGGATAGCGAACGAGCAGTACTTC
CASSLPTGIANEQYF
>TRBJ2-7|TRBD2|TRBV4-1|few
TGCGCCAGCAGCCAAATTTCGGTGTCGGTGGAAAAGACTAGCATCGCCTACGAGCAGTACTTC
CASSQISVSVEKTSIAYEQYF
>TRBJ2-5|TRBD2|TRBV15|few
TGTGCCACCAGCTCTAGCGGGAGTTTCCGGGAGACCCAGTACTTC
CATSSSGSFRETQYF
>TRBJ1-1|NA|TRBV6-2/TRBV6-3|NA
TGTGCCAGCAGTTACCTACTCGGGGGCCTAAACACTGAAGCTTTCTTT
CASSYLLGGLNTEAFF
>TRBJ2-7|NA|TRBV3-1|NA
TGTGCCAGCAGCCCCATGCTCCGGGACTTAGTCAACGAGCAGTACTTC
CASSPMLRDLVNEQYF
>TRBJ2-7|TRBD2|TRBV9|NA
TGTGCCAGCAGCGTAGAGCCTAGCGGGAGGAAGCAGTACTTC
CASSVEPSGRKQYF
>TRBJ1-5|TRBD1|TRBV7-2|NA
TGTGCCAGCAGCCCCGGGACAGCCCCGGGTCAGCCCCAGCATTTT
CASSPGTAPGQPQHF
>TRBJ2-5|TRBD2|TRBV9|few
TGTGCCAGCAGCGTAGGGGGAGGGATACAAGAGACCCAGTACTTC
CASSVGGGIQETQYF
>TRBJ2-7|TRBD1|TRBV12-3/TRBV12-4|many
TGTGCCAGCAGCTGGACAGGGGGCGACTACGAGCAGTACTTC
CASSWTGGDYEQYF
>TRBJ1-1|TRBD1|TRBV5-6|NA
TGTGCCAGCAGTTGGGGGACAGGGGGCGTCTCGATCGCTGAAGCTTTCTTT
CASSWGTGGVSIAEAFF
>TRBJ2-7|NA|TRBV12-3/TRBV12-4|many
TGTGCCAGCAGATACAGGGGGGGCTCGCGGGACGAGCAGTACTTC
CASRYRGGSRDEQYF
>TRBJ2-5|TRBD1|TRBV20-1|many
TGCAGTGCTAGGCCCCGACAGGGTGTGGAGACCCAGTACTTC
CSARPRQGVETQYF
>TRBJ2-2|TRBD2|TRBV7-2|NA
TGTGCCAGCAGCTTAGGACTTACTATTCCTAGCGGGACGAACACCGGGGAGCTGTTTTTT
CASSLGLTIPSGTNTGELFF
>TRBJ1-2|NA|TRBV6-2/TRBV6-3|NA
TGTGCCAGCAGTGGATCAGCAGGGCGCCTTTATGGCTACACCTTC
CASSGSAGRLYGYTF
>TRBJ2-7|NA|TRBV7-2|NA
TGTGCCAGCTCCACCCTCGGGACACCATCCTACGAGCAGTACTTC
CASSTLGTPSYEQYF
>TRBJ2-7|NA|TRBV11-2|few
TGTGCCAGCAGACCCCCAGCGAGGAGCTCCTACGAGCAGTACTTC
CASRPPARSSYEQYF
>TRBJ1-1|NA|TRBV10-3|NA
TGTGCCACCGTCCTGTCAGAGGGCACTGAAGCTTTCTTT
CATVLSEGTEAFF
>TRBJ2-5|TRBD1|TRBV30|few
TGTGCCTGGAGGGCACAGGGGTACCAAGAGACCCAGTACTTC
CAWRAQGYQETQYF
>TRBJ1-2|NA|TRBV11-2|many
TGTGCCAGCAGCAACCCTGGCAGTCCGCACTATGGCTACACCTTC
CASSNPGSPHYGYTF
>TRBJ1-1|NA|TRBV3-1|NA
TGTGCCAGCAGCCAGAAAGGGACAACGAACACTGAAGCTTTCTTT
CASSQKGTTNTEAFF
>TRBJ1-1|NA|TRBV20-1|many
TGCAGTGCTAGAGATCCGGACGGTAACACTGAAGCTTTCTTT
CSARDPDGNTEAFF
>TRBJ1-1|NA|TRBV27|NA
TGTGCCAGCAGTCCAAAGCCCAGGGGTATCACTGAAGCTTTCTTT
CASSPKPRGITEAFF
>TRBJ2-6|NA|TRBV30|few
TGTGCCTGGCAGGGCAGGGGGGCCAACGTCCTGACTTTC
CAWQGRGANVLTF
>TRBJ1-1|NA|TRBV10-3|NA
TGTGCCATCAGTGAGTCGAGGAGGGAAGCTTTCTTT
CAISESRREAFF
>TRBJ1-5|NA|TRBV7-2|few
TGTGCCAGCAGATCTCGCCAGGGGAACGGCCAGCCCCAGCATTTT
CASRSRQGNGQPQHF
>TRBJ1-2|NA|TRBV7-2|NA
TGTGCCAACAGCTTACAAGGCCCGGGCTATGGCTACACCTTC
CANSLQGPGYGYTF
>TRBJ1-1|NA|TRBV2|NA
TGTGCCAGCCAGACCTGGACTGAAGCTTTCTTT
CASQTWTEAFF
>TRBJ1-5|NA|TRBV3-1|few
TGTGCCAGCAGCCAAGGTTTGGGTAGGCATCAGCCCCAGCATTTT
CASSQGLGRHQPQHF
>TRBJ2-7|NA|TRBV27|many
TGTGCCAGCAGTTCTTTCGGATACGAGCAGTACTTC
CASSSFGYEQYF
>TRBJ1-1|NA|TRBV24-1|many
TGTGCCACCAGTGATGGGGGTGACAACACTGAAGCTTTCTTT
CATSDGGDNTEAFF
>TRBJ1-2|NA|TRBV15|NA
TGTGCCACCAGCAGAGTTACGAGTGGCTACACCTTC
CATSRVTSGYTF
>TRBJ1-2|NA|TRBV7-2|NA
TGTGCCAGCAGCTTCCCGGAGACAACGTCAGGGTTCTTGGACTATGGCTACACCTTC
CASSFPETTSGFLDYGYTF
>TRBJ1-6|NA|TRBV2|many
TGTGCCAGCAGTGAATCCCTCCGTAATTCACCCCTCCACTTT
CASSESLRNSPLHF
>TRBJ2-2|NA|TRBV19|NA
TGTGCCAGTACCCAGAAGCCCCAGTCGGACACCGGGGAGCTGTTTTTT
CASTQKPQSDTGELFF
>TRBJ1-2|NA|TRBV7-9|few
TGTGCCAGCAGCCAACAGGGTTTCGGCTACACCTTC
CASSQQGFGYTF
>TRBJ1-1|TRBD1|TRBV28|many
TGTGCCAGCACACCCGCCAGGGGGCCGTGGACTGAAGCTTTCTTT
CASTPARGPWTEAFF
>TRBJ2-7|TRBD1|TRBV6-2/TRBV6-3|few
TGTGCCAGCAGGTACAGGGGGCTAGGTTTGTACTTC
CASRYRGLGLYF
>TRBJ1-2|TRBD1|TRBV6-5|NA
TGTGCCAGCAGTTACTCCGGACAGGGGGACTATGGCTACACCTTC
CASSYSGQGDYGYTF
>TRBJ1-6|NA|TRBV29-1|NA
TGCAGCGTTTTACAGGAGCCTAATTCACCCCTCCACTTT
CSVLQEPNSPLHF
>TRBJ2-7|TRBD2|TRBV28|many
TGTGCCAGCAGTTCCACACGACTAGCGGGGATAAACTACGAGCAGTACTTC
CASSSTRLAGINYEQYF
>TRBJ1-2|TRBD1|TRBV3-1|few
TGTGCCAGCAGCCAAGGAGGGGCGGACAGGGGCTATGGCTACACCTTC
CASSQGGADRGYGYTF
>TRBJ2-6|TRBD1|TRBV4-1|few
TGCGCCAGCAGCCTAACGGGTCGGGACAGTCTAACTTTC
CASSLTGRDSLTF
>TRBJ2-5|TRBD2|TRBV28|NA
TGTGCCAGCAGCAGCGGGGGACTAGCGGGAGAAGAGACCCAGTACTTC
CASSSGGLAGEETQYF
>TRBJ2-2|TRBD2|TRBV9|NA
TGTGCCAGCAGCGCGGACGGGAGGAGGTCAGGGGAGCTGTTTTTT
CASSADGRRSGELFF
>TRBJ2-7|TRBD1|TRBV6-5|NA
TGTGCCAGCAGTTACTTCAGGGGGCAGTCCGAGCAGTACTTC
CASSYFRGQSEQYF
>TRBJ1-4|NA|TRBV6-1|many
TGTGCCAGCAGTGAGGGGACACGGAATGAAAAACTGTTTTTT
CASSEGTRNEKLFF